The TCR beta chain under discussion was sequenced for a study of blood T cell repertoires in COVID-19. Trimming cost V 6 bases and J 4 bases; bases outside gene matches: 9. Germline CDR1 MDHEN, CDR2 SYDVKM. The CDR3 extends over 15 amino acids. Repertoires were generated with immunoSEQ multiplex PCR, while TCRdb's copy carries only in-frame clones and drops some. This table holds roughly 200,000 clones, 80% to 85% found once. Sequencing was performed on peripheral blood. The chain combines TRBV28 with TRBJ1-2; 9 nucleotides line up with TRBD1. The receptor comes from a man between 45 and 60 years old with active or convalescent COVID-19. The CDR3 nucleotides are TGTGCCAGCAGGGATGGGACAGGGTACGGCTATGGCTACACCTTC. It codes for CASRDGTGYGYGYTF.